A selection of T cell receptor beta chains follows, all from one sample in a study of PD-L1 blockade in urothelial cancer. Data came from immunoSEQ multiplex PCR; TCRdb stores just in-frame clones and leaves some out. This table holds about 84,000 clones, around 76% found once. The input for sequencing was PBMCs, taken around atezolizumab (anti-PD-L1) treatment. The receptors stem from a man aged 65 to 85 with urothelial cancer. Both conserved end residues are part of each CDR3. Clone size is not always given. Where it is, it says once, few, many or a class for expanded clones.

V gene: TRBV29-1
clone size: .
CDR3 protein: CSVESTGGLGGGYTF

V gene: TRBV5-1
clone size: once
CDR3 protein: CASSLAGGTDTQYF

V gene: TRBV2
clone size: .
CDR3 protein: CASRPQSGIGNQPQHF

V gene: TRBV19
clone size: .
CDR3 protein: CASSKSYTGTANTEAFF

V gene: TRBV5-1
clone size: once
CDR3 protein: CASSPTGRRVGETQYF

V gene: TRBV6-5
clone size: .
CDR3 protein: CASSSSGPYNEQFF

V gene: TRBV28
clone size: once
CDR3 protein: CASSSSLGTSPNYGYTF

V gene: TRBV27
clone size: .
CDR3 protein: CASSLVQGRMYEQYF

V gene: TRBV18
clone size: .
CDR3 protein: CASSPPVEDGQGEKLFF

V gene: TRBV19
clone size: .
CDR3 protein: CASSIEGVGGYTF

V gene: TRBV12-5
clone size: few
CDR3 protein: CASGLERGGEQYF

V gene: TRBV15
clone size: .
CDR3 protein: CATSRGGQLNSPLHF

V gene: TRBV5-6
clone size: .
CDR3 protein: CASSLGGEELFF

V gene: TRBV19
clone size: once
CDR3 protein: CASSPLWGGGETQYF

V gene: TRBV27
clone size: .
CDR3 protein: CASSLRPLDSGELFF

V gene: TRBV10-3
clone size: .
CDR3 protein: CAISAFGGEQYF

V gene: TRBV6-1
clone size: .
CDR3 protein: CASSRDRVTTEAFF

V gene: TRBV16
clone size: once
CDR3 protein: CASSQGRESTQYF

V gene: TRBV7-2
clone size: few
CDR3 protein: CASSPQTSASYNEQFF

V gene: TRBV7-9
clone size: .
CDR3 protein: CASSRDRLRNEQFF

V gene: TRBV5-4
clone size: .
CDR3 protein: CASSSGRPGQGADTQYF

V gene: TRBV5-6
clone size: .
CDR3 protein: CASSRRQGIDTEAFF

V gene: TRBV6-1
clone size: .
CDR3 protein: CASSGWTGNEKLFF

V gene: TRBV2
clone size: .
CDR3 protein: CASSFLQGALGYTF

V gene: TRBV19
clone size: few
CDR3 protein: CASSTHRGGFDTEAFF

V gene: TRBV27
clone size: .
CDR3 protein: CASSGRLAGGTDTQYF

V gene: TRBV6-6
clone size: .
CDR3 protein: CASKRGQEGNTGELFF

V gene: TRBV7-3
clone size: .
CDR3 protein: CASSLTAGNTEAFF

V gene: TRBV7-2
clone size: .
CDR3 protein: CASSSWAQETQYF

V gene: TRBV5-4
clone size: .
CDR3 protein: CASSSVGGDEQYF

V gene: TRBV7-2
clone size: .
CDR3 protein: CASSLVGGPEQFF

V gene: TRBV7-6
clone size: .
CDR3 protein: CASSPTAGADTQYF

V gene: TRBV11-2
clone size: .
CDR3 protein: CASSPQGQVYEQYF

V gene: TRBV9
clone size: .
CDR3 protein: CASSAQQGATQYF

V gene: TRBV5-1
clone size: .
CDR3 protein: CASSLGYGQPQHF

V gene: TRBV6-1
clone size: .
CDR3 protein: CASSEGGGINEQYF

V gene: TRBV10-3
clone size: .
CDR3 protein: CAISESRGGPTTDTQYF

V gene: TRBV28
clone size: once
CDR3 protein: CASSLSGDTEAFF

V gene: TRBV19
clone size: .
CDR3 protein: CASSIGVRAYEQYF

V gene: TRBV5-6
clone size: once
CDR3 protein: CASSLVMARETQYF

V gene: TRBV30
clone size: .
CDR3 protein: CACASSGTAVYGYTF

V gene: TRBV2
clone size: .
CDR3 protein: CASSPTQTGALTDTQYF

V gene: TRBV25-1
clone size: .
CDR3 protein: CARGATGGGQNIQYF

V gene: TRBV15
clone size: .
CDR3 protein: CATSRFIAGSYNEQFF

V gene: TRBV10-2
clone size: .
CDR3 protein: CASGPGQFF

V gene: TRBV27
clone size: .
CDR3 protein: CASSYRGKNEKLFF

V gene: TRBV6-6
clone size: .
CDR3 protein: CASSHRGREDTQYF

V gene: TRBV6-5
clone size: .
CDR3 protein: CASSYGGGSNQPQHF

V gene: TRBV9
clone size: .
CDR3 protein: CASSPSTTGVYGYTF

V gene: TRBV5-8
clone size: .
CDR3 protein: CASSLGLAGQFF

V gene: TRBV5-4
clone size: .
CDR3 protein: CASSFGVGSYHEQYF